This entry lists 3 T cell receptor beta chains sequenced from one sample in a study of blood T cell repertoires in COVID-19 (dated by TCRdb to 2018 to 2021). Library preparation employed the immunoSEQ multiplex PCR assay. Held by TCRdb, this immuneACCESS table contains in-frame sequences only and omits some clones. Under half of the omission traces to an unresolved V gene where checked; the cause of the rest is unknown. The sample contains 150,000 or so clones, 70% to 90% of them found a single time. 11% of the sample goes to the ten largest clones. Sample: peripheral blood. The receptors stem from a human donor in a cohort sampled during active COVID-19.

The chain recombines TRBV7-2 with TRBJ1-1; D may be TRBD1 (6 bases). CDR1 is SGHTA and CDR2 is FQGNSA in the germline V gene. With 1 base removed from V and 1 base from J, the gap between germline ends came to 16 bases. This CDR3 comprises 17 residues. As DNA, the CDR3 is TGTGCCAGCAGCTTAGGTTCAGTCAGGGGCCAGAACACTGAAGCTTTCTTT. This codes for CASSLGSVRGQNTEAFF.

The J gene is TRBJ2-1, the V gene TRBV10-3; possible D gene TRBD2, 6 bases. With 2 bases removed from V and 8 bases from J, the gap between germline ends came to 7 bases. Per the germline V gene, CDR1 is ENHRY and CDR2 is SYGVKD. The CDR3 is made up of 12 amino acids. The CDR3 reads CAISEGGDEQFF. The CDR3 DNA is TGTGCCATCAGTGAGGGCGGGGATGAGCAGTTCTTC.

The chain has TRBV6-5 and TRBJ2-1, with a weak D call TRBD1 (5 bases). The V gene's germline CDR1 is MNHEY and CDR2 SVGAGI. The CDR3 extends over 14 amino acids. Deletions cut 2 bases from V and 3 bases from J, with 8 bases between. CDR3: CASSYDRNYNEQFF. CDR3 sequence (DNA): TGTGCCAGCAGTTACGACAGAAACTACAATGAGCAGTTCTTC.